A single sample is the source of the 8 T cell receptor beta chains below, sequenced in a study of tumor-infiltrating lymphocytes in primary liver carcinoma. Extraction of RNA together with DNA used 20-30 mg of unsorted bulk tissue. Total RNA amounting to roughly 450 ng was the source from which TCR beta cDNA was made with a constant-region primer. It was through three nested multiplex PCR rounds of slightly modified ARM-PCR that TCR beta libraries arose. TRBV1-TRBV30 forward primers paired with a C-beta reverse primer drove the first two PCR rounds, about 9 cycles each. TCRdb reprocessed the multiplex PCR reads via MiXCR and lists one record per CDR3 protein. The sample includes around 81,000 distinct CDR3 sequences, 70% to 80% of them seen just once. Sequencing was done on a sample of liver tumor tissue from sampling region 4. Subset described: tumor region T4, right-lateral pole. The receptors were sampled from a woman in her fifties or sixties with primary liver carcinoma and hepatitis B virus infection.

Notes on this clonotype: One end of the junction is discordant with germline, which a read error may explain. The CDR3: CASSLDPGVIYGYTF. CDR3 DNA: TGTGCCAGCAGTTTAGATCCGGGAGTAATCTACGGCTACACCTTC. The gene calls are TRBV11-2 and TRBJ1-2, with D hard to call. Germline V gene data show CDR1 as SGHAT and CDR2 as FQNNGV. The CDR3 covers 15 residues.

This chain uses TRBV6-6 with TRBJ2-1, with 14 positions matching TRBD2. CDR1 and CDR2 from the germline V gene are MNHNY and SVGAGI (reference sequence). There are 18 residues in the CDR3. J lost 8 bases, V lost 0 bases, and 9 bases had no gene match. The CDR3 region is CASSYSQHGTSGGDEQFF. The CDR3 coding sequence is TGTGCCAGCAGTTACTCGCAGCACGGGACTAGCGGGGGTGATGAGCAGTTCTTC.

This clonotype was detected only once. The CDR3 region is CAIIPGAVYEQYF. The CDR3 DNA reads TGTGCCATCATCCCAGGGGCAGTCTACGAGCAGTACTTC. The chain joins TRBV28 to TRBJ2-7; TRBD1 might be the D (6 bases). V was trimmed by 10 bases and J by 3 bases, leaving 16 bases between them. The CDR3 runs 13 residues. From germline, CDR1 is MDHEN and CDR2 SYDVKM.

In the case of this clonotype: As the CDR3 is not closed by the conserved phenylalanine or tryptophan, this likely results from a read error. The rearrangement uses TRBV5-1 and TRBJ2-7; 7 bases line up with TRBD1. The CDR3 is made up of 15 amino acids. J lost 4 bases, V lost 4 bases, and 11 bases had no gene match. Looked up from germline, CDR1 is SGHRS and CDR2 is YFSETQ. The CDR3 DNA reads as TGCGCCAGCAGCCGGGTACTGACAGGGCTTTACGAGCAGTACCTC. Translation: CASSRVLTGLYEQYL.

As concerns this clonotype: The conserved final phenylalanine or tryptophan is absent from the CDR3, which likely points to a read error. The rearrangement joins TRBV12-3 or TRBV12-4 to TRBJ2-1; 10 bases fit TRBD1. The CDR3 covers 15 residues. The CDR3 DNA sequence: TGTGCCAGCAGCAAGACAGGGGGCAGGAGCAATGGGCAGTTCCTC. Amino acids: CASSKTGGRSNGQFL.

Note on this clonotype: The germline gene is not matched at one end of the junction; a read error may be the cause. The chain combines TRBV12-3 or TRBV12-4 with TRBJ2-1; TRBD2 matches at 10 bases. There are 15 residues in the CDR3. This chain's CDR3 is CASSASGSSYNERYF. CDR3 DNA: TGTGCCAGCAGTGCTAGCGGGAGCTCCTACAATGAGCGGTACTTC.

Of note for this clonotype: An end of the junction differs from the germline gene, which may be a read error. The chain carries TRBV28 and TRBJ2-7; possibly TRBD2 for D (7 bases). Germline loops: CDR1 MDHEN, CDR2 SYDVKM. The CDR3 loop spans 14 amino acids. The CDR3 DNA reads TGTGCCAACAGTTCGACGGGGGGCTTCGGGGAGCAGTACTTC. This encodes CANSSTGGFGEQYF.

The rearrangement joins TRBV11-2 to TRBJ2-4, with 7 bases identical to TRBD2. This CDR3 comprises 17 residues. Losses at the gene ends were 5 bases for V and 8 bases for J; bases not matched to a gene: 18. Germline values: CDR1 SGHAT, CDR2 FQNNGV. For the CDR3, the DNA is TGTGCCAGCAGCACAGGCAGACTACTAAGTGGGAGGGACATTCAGTACTTC. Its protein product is CASSTGRLLSGRDIQYF. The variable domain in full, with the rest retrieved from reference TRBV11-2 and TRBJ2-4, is EAGVAQSPRYKIIEKRQSVAFWCNPISGHATLYWYQQILGQGPKLLIQFQNNGVVDDSQLPKDRFSAERLKGVDSTLKIQPAKLEDSAVYLCASSTGRLLSGRDIQYFGAGTRLSVL.